A single sample is the source of the 4 T cell receptor beta chains below, sequenced in a study of T cells in Graves' hyperthyroidism and ophthalmopathy. It was RNA transcripts that yielded the amplified TCR beta CDR3 regions. TCR CDR3 regions were first amplified by RT-PCR with HTBI primers. TCRdb fed the multiplex PCR reads into MiXCR, producing one record per CDR3 protein. This repertoire shows a few hundred thousand distinct CDR3 sequences, around 15% found once; its top ten account for around 3.5%. The sequenced material came from blood. The receptors were gathered from a woman aged 40 to 49 with Graves' ophthalmopathy.

In this sample, this clonotype turned up a few times. This sequence joins TRBV7-9 and TRBJ2-2, with D possibly being TRBD1 (6 bases). The germline V and J ends were trimmed by 5 bases and 3 bases, with 22 bases remaining between them. Germline V gives CDR1 SEHNR, CDR2 FQNEAQ (reference sequence). This CDR3 has 18 amino acids. The CDR3 is CASSLTFGQGRDTGELFF. The CDR3 DNA reads as TGTGCCAGCAGCCTCACCTTTGGGCAGGGGCGGGACACCGGGGAGCTGTTTTTT.

About this clonotype itself: A read error may be the cause here, since a much bigger clone is one base away. The chain combines TRBV7-8 with TRBJ2-7; 13 bases are shared with TRBD2. Germline V gene data show CDR1 as SGHVS and CDR2 as FQNEAQ. V shed 5 bases, J shed 2 bases, and the junction held 3 bases outside the gene matches. The length of the CDR3 is 15 residues. DNA for the CDR3: TGTGCCAGCAGCGACGGACTAGCGGGGGCCTACGAGCAGTACTTC. Protein product: CASSDGLAGAYEQYF.

This clonotype has a count of ten or more. J is TRBJ1-1 and V is TRBV6-1; the match to TRBD1 covers 9 bases. The V segment lost 5 bases and the J segment 7 bases; nucleotides outside the gene matches: 8. The CDR3 is made up of 14 amino acids. Germline CDR1 reads MNHNS; CDR2 reads SASEGT. CDR3 in amino acids: CASSFDRGFGEAFF. CDR3 nucleotide sequence: TGTGCCAGCAGTTTCGACAGGGGGTTTGGTGAAGCTTTCTTT.

V gene TRBV28 combines with J gene TRBJ1-5; 8 bases map to TRBD1. CDR3 size: 15 residues. Germline V CDR1 and CDR2: MDHEN, SYDVKM. After removal of 3 bases from V and 6 bases from J, the junction contained 7 bases not matched to a gene. As DNA, the CDR3 is TGTGCCAGCAGTTTTGTGCAGGGGGCGGTTCAGCCCCAGCATTTT. As protein: CASSFVQGAVQPQHF. Full variable domain (remainder filled in from reference TRBV28 and TRBJ1-5): DVKVTQSSRYLVKRTGEKVFLECVQDMDHENMFWYRQDPGLGLRLIYFSYDVKMKEKGDIPEGYSVSREKKERFSLILESASTNQTSMYLCASSFVQGAVQPQHFGDGTRLSIL.